The 5 T cell receptor beta chains presented below share a single source sample, sequenced in a study of T cell responses to AZD1222 COVID-19 vaccine. Generated by immunoSEQ multiplex PCR, the TCRdb table keeps only in-frame clones and is missing some. The table lists fewer than 75,000 clones, over 75% of them singletons. Sample: peripheral blood, taken on day 0 of AZD1222 vaccination. The receptors were gathered from an adult in good health.

The chain carries TRBV7-2 and TRBJ1-5; D unresolved. The CDR3 has 15 residues. With 5 bases removed from V and 0 bases from J, the gap between germline ends came to 11 bases. CDR1 SGHTA and CDR2 FQGNSA come from the germline V gene. The CDR3 protein is CASSPEGDSNQPQHF. Written as DNA, the CDR3 is TGTGCCAGCAGCCCGGAAGGCGATAGCAATCAGCCCCAGCATTTT.

CDR3 nucleotide sequence: TGCGCCAGCAGCTTGGAGACAGGGCGAAACTATGGCTACACCTTC. This translates into CASSLETGRNYGYTF. This rearrangement joins TRBV5-1 to TRBJ1-2; 7 bases are a match to TRBD1. This CDR3 is 15 amino acids long. J was trimmed by 2 bases and V by 0 bases; bases with no gene match: 4. Germline V gives CDR1 SGHRS, CDR2 YFSETQ.

The chain has TRBV11-2 and TRBJ1-2, with 9 nucleotides matching TRBD1. J was trimmed by 4 bases and V by 6 bases; bases with no gene match: 12. Germline V gene data show CDR1 as SGHAT and CDR2 as FQNNGV. The CDR3 extends over 16 amino acids. CDR3 loop: CASRRPGQGSGYGYTF. In DNA form, the CDR3 reads TGTGCCAGCAGACGGCCGGGACAGGGAAGTGGCTATGGCTACACCTTC.

This rearrangement joins TRBV6-2 or TRBV6-3 to TRBJ1-5, with 10 bases that match TRBD1. V lost 4 bases to trimming and J lost 7 bases; unmatched junction nucleotides: 4. The CDR3 totals 14 residues. Germline V lookup: CDR1 MNHEY, CDR2 SVGEGT. CDR3 in amino acids: CASSWTGGVQPQHF. CDR3 nucleotide sequence: TGTGCCAGCAGTTGGACAGGGGGAGTACAGCCCCAGCATTTT.

V usage is TRBV24-1 and J usage is TRBJ2-2; the D is unclear. This CDR3 has 13 amino acids. Germline CDR1 and CDR2: KGHDR and SFDVKD. Trimming removed 7 bases at V and 3 bases at J, with 8 bases between. CDR3: CATRRHHTGELFF. CDR3 DNA sequence: TGTGCCACCAGGAGACATCACACCGGGGAGCTGTTTTTT.